These 27 T cell receptor beta chains share one sample of origin, sequenced in a study of tumor-infiltrating lymphocytes in localized non-small cell lung cancer. Method: immunoSEQ multiplex PCR; TCRdb's copy keeps in-frame clones and lacks some. Altogether about 23,000 clones are present, 73% being singletons, with the ten largest covering approximately 6.3%. Sequenced input: lung tumor tissue. These TCRs come from a human donor with non-small cell lung cancer.

CDR3 amino acids: CASSLGGTSNTEAFF. CDR3 DNA sequence: TGCGCCAGCAGCTTGGGTGGGACATCGAACACTGAAGCTTTCTTT. This chain joins TRBV5-1 and TRBJ1-1; possibly TRBD1 for D (6 bases). V lost 0 bases, J lost 1 base, and 10 bases lay in between. The CDR3 contains 15 residues. Germline V CDR1 and CDR2: SGHRS, YFSETQ. The full variable domain, with the rest looked up from reference TRBV5-1 and TRBJ1-1, is KAGVTQTPRYLIKTRGQQVTLSCSPISGHRSVSWYQQTPGQGLQFLFEYFSETQRNKGNFPGRFSGRQFSNSRSEMNVSTLELGDSALYLCASSLGGTSNTEAFFGQGTRLTVV.

The chain combines TRBV11-3 with TRBJ1-1; no clear D. The CDR3 runs to 12 residues. Trimming cost V 5 bases and J 2 bases, with 6 bases left between them. The germline CDR1 and CDR2 sequences are SGHNT and YENEEA. DNA of the CDR3: TGTGCCAGCAGCGCCGGTAACACTGAAGCTTTCTTT. As protein: CASSAGNTEAFF. The full variable domain, completed using reference TRBV11-3 and TRBJ1-1, is EAGVVQSPRYKIIEKKQPVAFWCNPISGHNTLYWYLQNLGQGPELLIRYENEEAVDDSQLPKDRFSAERLKGVDSTLKIQPAELGDSAVYLCASSAGNTEAFFGQGTRLTVV.

As DNA, the CDR3 is TGTGCCAGCAGCACCGGGACAGAGAATGAAAAACTGTTTTTT. Translated, it gives CASSTGTENEKLFF. This rearrangement joins TRBV7-9 to TRBJ1-4, with TRBD1 matching over 7 bases. The CDR3 spans 14 residues. The junction had 5 bases not matched to a gene; V was cut back by 5 bases and J by 5 bases. Germline loops: CDR1 SEHNR, CDR2 FQNEAQ (reference sequence).

The gene calls are TRBV11-2 and TRBJ2-3, with D uncertain. The V end was cut by 1 base, the J end by 2 bases, with 7 bases between. In germline, CDR1 is SGHAT, CDR2 FQNNGV. The CDR3 contains 14 residues. CDR3 nucleotides: TGTGCCAGCAGCTTAGGCGTCATCACAGATACGCAGTATTTT. Translated, it gives CASSLGVITDTQYF. Drawing the rest from reference TRBV11-2 and TRBJ2-3, the complete variable domain is EAGVAQSPRYKIIEKRQSVAFWCNPISGHATLYWYQQILGQGPKLLIQFQNNGVVDDSQLPKDRFSAERLKGVDSTLKIQPAKLEDSAVYLCASSLGVITDTQYFGPGTRLTVL.

The J gene is TRBJ2-7, the V gene TRBV18; 8 bases match TRBD2. Trimming removed 5 bases from V and 7 bases from J; junction bases left unmatched: 7. The CDR3 has 13 residues. Germline V gene sequence: CDR1 KGHSH, CDR2 LQKENI. CDR3 amino acids: CASSDSGVGEQYF. Written as DNA, the CDR3 is TGTGCCAGCTCAGATAGCGGGGTCGGGGAGCAGTACTTC.

The V gene is TRBV9, the J gene TRBJ2-1, with D unclear. The CDR3 is 13 residues long. V lost 4 bases and J 0 bases, leaving 5 bases between the germline ends. From germline, CDR1 is SGDLS and CDR2 YYNGEE. The CDR3 nucleotides read TGTGCCAGCAGCTGGAGCTCCTACAATGAGCAGTTCTTC. Its protein product is CASSWSSYNEQFF.

V is TRBV5-1 and J is TRBJ1-3; TRBD1 might be the D (5 bases). The CDR3 is 16 residues long. V lost 0 bases, J lost 0 bases, and 10 bases lay in between. CDR1 SGHRS and CDR2 YFSETQ come from the germline V gene. As DNA, the CDR3 is TGCGCCAGCAGCTTGGTCGGGGACCCCTCTGGAAACACCATATATTTT. This gives the protein CASSLVGDPSGNTIYF.

This chain uses TRBV5-6 with TRBJ2-3, with TRBD2 matching 8 bases. Germline V gene sequence: CDR1 SGHDT, CDR2 YYEEEE. Losses at the gene ends were 4 bases for V and 4 bases for J; bases not matched to a gene: 8. The CDR3 contains 15 residues. CDR3: CASSGGGLVADTQYF. In DNA, the CDR3 is TGTGCCAGCAGCGGCGGGGGGCTCGTCGCAGATACGCAGTATTTT.

This clone is a singleton in its sample. This CDR3 is CASSQDGVAGETQYF. DNA for the CDR3: TGTGCCAGCAGCCAAGACGGGGTAGCGGGGGAGACCCAGTACTTC. This chain joins TRBV4-2 and TRBJ2-5; 8 bases agree with TRBD2. The germline gives CDR1 LGHNA, CDR2 YNFKEQ. The CDR3 loop spans 15 amino acids. V gave up 0 bases and J gave up 5 bases; unmatched junction bases: 5.

The chain joins TRBV18 to TRBJ1-1, with a tentative D call TRBD1 (5 bases). Germline V gene lookup returns CDR1 KGHSH and CDR2 LQKENI. V lost 9 bases to trimming and J lost 5 bases, with 22 bases between them. The CDR3 spans 15 residues. CDR3 nucleotides: TGTGCCAGTGTCACACTTCAGGGCGCGGGAACTGAAGCTTTCTTT. Amino acids: CASVTLQGAGTEAFF.

The rearrangement joins TRBV18 to TRBJ2-1, with 7 bases matching TRBD1. J gave up 2 bases and V 6 bases, and 7 bases lay outside the gene matches. In germline, CDR1 is KGHSH, CDR2 LQKENI. The CDR3 spans 15 residues. The CDR3 nucleotides read TGTGCCAGCTCCTCACAGGGGTTGACCTACAATGAGCAGTTCTTC. Translated, it gives CASSSQGLTYNEQFF. Variable domain in full (rest from reference TRBV18 and TRBJ2-1): NAGVMQNPRHLVRRRGQEARLRCSPMKGHSHVYWYRQLPEEGLKFMVYLQKENIIDESGMPKERFSAEFPKEGPSILRIQQVVRGDSAAYFCASSSQGLTYNEQFFGPGTRLTVL.

This clone was seen only once. This sequence joins TRBV4-3 and TRBJ1-1, with a tentative D call TRBD1 (5 bases). Trimming stripped 1 base from V and 3 bases from J, with 9 bases between. The CDR3 runs to 14 residues. Per the germline V gene, CDR1 is LGHNA and CDR2 is YSLEER. The CDR3 DNA reads as TGCGCCAGCAGCCAAGGGGGCGGGGACACTGAAGCTTTCTTT. Its translation is CASSQGGGDTEAFF.

This clone was counted a single time. The chain recombines TRBV6-6 with TRBJ2-7; 8 positions match TRBD1. The CDR3 extends over 14 amino acids. With 2 bases clipped from V and 6 bases from J, the junction kept 6 bases outside the gene matches. The V gene's germline CDR1 is MNHNY and CDR2 SVGAGI (reference sequence). CDR3 nucleotides: TGTGCCAGCAGTTACACCCAGGGGGCTGGCGAGCAGTACTTC. This gives the protein CASSYTQGAGEQYF.

V and J are TRBV7-8 and TRBJ2-1; 8 bases line up with TRBD2. The CDR3 is made up of 15 amino acids. CDR1 and CDR2 from the germline V gene are SGHVS and FQNEAQ. J gave up 5 bases and V 4 bases, and 7 bases lay outside the gene matches. Written as DNA, the CDR3 is TGTGCCAGCAGCTCATACGGGGGGGCAAACAATGAGCAGTTCTTC. This codes for CASSSYGGANNEQFF.

This clone came up once. The V call is TRBV19, the J call TRBJ1-1; D is ambiguous. The CDR3 is 15 residues long. V was trimmed by 3 bases and J by 0 bases, leaving 11 bases between them. CDR1 is LNHDA, CDR2 SQIVND, per germline (reference sequence). CDR3 region: CASSMGGQMNTEAFF. CDR3 DNA: TGTGCCAGTAGTATGGGTGGGCAGATGAACACTGAAGCTTTCTTT.

The count of this clone is one. The rearrangement links TRBV14 to TRBJ2-7; D gene uncertain. This CDR3 is built from 15 residues. V lost 2 bases to trimming and J lost 4 bases, with 15 bases between them. Germline V gene lookup returns CDR1 SGHDN and CDR2 FVKESK. The DNA of the CDR3 is TGTGCCAGCAGCCAAACAGCTAGGCAGTTATACGAGCAGTACTTC. Translating it yields CASSQTARQLYEQYF.

The CDR3 region is CASSSSGQETQYF. CDR3 bases: TGTGCCAGCAGCTCTAGCGGCCAAGAGACCCAGTACTTC. The chain has TRBV11-3 and TRBJ2-5; 7 bases agree with TRBD2. V gave up 4 bases and J gave up 1 base; unmatched junction bases: 0. The CDR3 spans 13 residues. The V gene's germline CDR1 is SGHNT and CDR2 YENEEA. The whole variable domain, remainder taken from reference TRBV11-3 and TRBJ2-5, is EAGVVQSPRYKIIEKKQPVAFWCNPISGHNTLYWYLQNLGQGPELLIRYENEEAVDDSQLPKDRFSAERLKGVDSTLKIQPAELGDSAVYLCASSSSGQETQYFGPGTRLLVL.

V and J are TRBV29-1 and TRBJ2-1; D not resolved. Germline-derived CDR1 and CDR2 are SQVTM and ANQGSEA. CDR3 length: 12 amino acids. V was trimmed by 5 bases and J by 5 bases, leaving 10 bases between them. The CDR3 DNA sequence: TGCAGCGTTAGGCCGAGCAACAATGAGCAGTTCTTC. It yields the protein CSVRPSNNEQFF.

The chain has TRBV6-6 and TRBJ1-1, with a possible D match to TRBD1 (6 bases). Trimming stripped 7 bases from V and 0 bases from J, with 9 bases between. The germline CDR1 and CDR2 sequences are MNHNY and SVGAGI (reference sequence). CDR3 length: 13 amino acids. The CDR3 bases are TGTGCCAGCACAGGACAGATGAACACTGAAGCTTTCTTT. Translation: CASTGQMNTEAFF.

The chain is built from TRBV2 and TRBJ2-3, with D unclear. Germline V gene sequence: CDR1 SNHLY, CDR2 FYNNEI. V dropped 8 bases and J dropped 3 bases, with 18 bases sitting between them. The CDR3 extends over 15 amino acids. The CDR3: CASLGSLWDTDTQYF. Here the CDR3 DNA reads TGTGCCAGCTTGGGTAGTTTGTGGGATACAGATACGCAGTATTTT.

The chain links TRBV4-3 to TRBJ2-5; perhaps TRBD2 as D (5 bases). Germline-derived CDR1 and CDR2 are LGHNA and YSLEER. The CDR3 contains 14 residues. The V gene lost 2 bases and the J gene lost 5 bases, with 12 bases spanning the gap. The CDR3 is CASSQSFSGETQYF. As DNA, the CDR3 is TGCGCCAGCAGCCAATCTTTCTCGGGGGAGACCCAGTACTTC.

The chain employs TRBV2 and TRBJ2-2; D is uncertain. Looked up from germline, CDR1 is SNHLY and CDR2 is FYNNEI. Deletions cut 3 bases from V and 3 bases from J, with 11 bases between. This CDR3 has 15 residues. For the CDR3, the DNA is TGTGCCAGCAGTGAGGCATCCGGGTACACCGGGGAGCTGTTTTTT. As protein: CASSEASGYTGELFF.

This clone occurred once. The V call is TRBV11-3, the J call TRBJ1-1; 7 positions agree with TRBD1. Germline V gene data show CDR1 as SGHNT and CDR2 as YENEEA. J gave up 0 bases and V 5 bases, and 9 bases lay outside the gene matches. The length of the CDR3 is 16 residues. CDR3 protein: CASSATGTVMNTEAFF. In DNA form, the CDR3 reads TGTGCCAGCAGCGCGACCGGGACAGTTATGAACACTGAAGCTTTCTTT.

This clone was recorded a few times. The chain links TRBV5-1 to TRBJ2-1; TRBD2 agrees at 11 bases. V lost 4 bases and J lost 0; bases outside the gene matches: 12. The CDR3 runs to 19 residues. The germline V gene has CDR1 SGHRS and CDR2 YFSETQ. The CDR3 loop reads CASSGAGTSGGSSYNEQFF. The CDR3 nucleotides read TGCGCCAGCAGCGGAGCCGGGACTAGCGGTGGGAGCTCCTACAATGAGCAGTTCTTC.

This clone appeared once. This chain links TRBV29-1 with TRBJ1-1; possibly TRBD1 for D (6 bases). This CDR3 contains 12 residues. Deletions cut 6 bases from V and 1 base from J, with 9 bases between. Germline values: CDR1 SQVTM, CDR2 ANQGSEA. The CDR3 sequence: CSVHRENTEAFF. DNA of the CDR3: TGCAGCGTGCACAGGGAGAACACTGAAGCTTTCTTT.

The CDR3 loop is CASSGLAGDTQYF. The CDR3 coding sequence is TGCGCCAGCAGCGGGCTAGCGGGGGATACGCAGTATTTT. The chain combines TRBV5-1 with TRBJ2-3, with 9 bases that match TRBD2. This CDR3 is 13 amino acids long. The V gene end was trimmed by 4 bases and the J gene end by 6 bases; junction bases not matched to a gene: 3. CDR1 and CDR2 (germline): SGHRS, YFSETQ.

This clone was recorded once. The V call is TRBV4-1, the J call TRBJ2-7; D tentatively reads TRBD1 or TRBD2 (5 bases each). V dropped 0 bases and J dropped 2 bases, with 11 bases sitting between them. Germline values: CDR1 MGHRA, CDR2 YSYEKL. The CDR3 extends over 15 amino acids. For the CDR3, the DNA is TGCGCCAGCAGCCAAGACGGGGCACCAACCTACGAGCAGTACTTC. Its protein is CASSQDGAPTYEQYF.